This T cell receptor (beta chain) was recorded in a study of OX40 agonist ivuxolimab in advanced cancers. Background for the entire study: The costimulatory receptor OX40 (CD134) was targeted by ivuxolimab, a fully human IgG2 agonistic monoclonal antibody. Patients were allowed to have had prior anti-PD-1, anti-PD-L1 or anti-CTLA-4 therapy, and more than 30% of the dose-escalation patients had previously received checkpoint inhibitors. Partial responses occurred in three dose-escalation patients, of whom one had hepatocellular carcinoma and two had cutaneous melanoma. Intravenous ivuxolimab was administered to patients every 2 weeks at six dose levels: 0.01, 0.1, 0.3, 1.5, 3 and 10 mg/kg. The dose-escalation cohort was 82.7% male with a mean age of about 60 years, ranging from roughly 20 to 80. The purpose of peripheral TCRbeta sequencing was to test whether ivuxolimab changed TCR sequence diversity and led to clonal T-cell expansion. Among the 52 dose-escalation patients, approximately 20 had hepatocellular carcinoma, roughly 15 melanoma, 9 renal cell carcinoma and 9 head and neck cancer. The monotherapy dose-escalation portion (N ≈ 50 patients) of the phase I ivuxolimab trial is reported in the paper.

The trial excluded patients who had a history of autoimmune disease or who were on systemic immunosuppression. Peripheral blood for TCR sequencing was collected from all dose cohorts at baseline, on cycle 4 day 1, and on cycle 7 day 1. The samples were taken from a phase I, first-in-human, multicenter, open-label dose-escalation trial of ivuxolimab. The trial enrolled adults with locally advanced or metastatic head and neck squamous cell, hepatocellular, melanoma or renal cell carcinoma. Before TCR sequencing, CD4+ T cells and CD8+ T cells from peripheral blood were sorted into separate populations. For sequencing of the TCRbeta CDR3 region, genomic DNA was extracted from the sorted cells. The immunoSEQ Assay was used to sequence the TCRbeta CDR3 regions. Entries here come from immuneACCESS through TCRdb and include only in-frame sequences with V and J called. Some clones fail to appear in such tables; in the studies checked, an unresolved V gene covers under half of the shortfall, and the cause of the remainder is unknown. This sample has fewer than 65,000 clones in its table, and over 80% of those were observed once. 5.4% of the sample is held by the ten biggest clonotypes.

Study-level results and caveats: Low levels of normalized T-cell clonal expansion were also seen in some patients who did not respond. After ivuxolimab, more expanded clones were found on average in CD8+ T cells than in CD4+ T cells. In partial responders in the 0.1-3.0 mg/kg groups, normalized peripheral clonal expansion was found to be among the lowest, especially among CD8+ T cells. Clonal expansion of both CD4+ and CD8+ blood T cells was observed from baseline to week 6 at doses 0.1 to 3.0 mg/kg. The antigen specificity of the clonally expanded peripheral T cells was not determined.

Trimming at the junction amounts to 2 bases on V and 1 base on J, and the germline ends lie 9 bases apart. The germline V gene sets CDR1 to SGDLS and CDR2 to YYNGEE. CDR3 length: 14 amino acids, cysteine to phenylalanine. Only the CDR3 region is kept as DNA, spanning 42 bases read in frame from base 1. On this clone itself: The antigen it recognizes is unknown. No clone much larger than this one lies a single base away; base qualities are absent.

The clonotype was recovered from an adult with an advanced solid tumor such as melanoma, head and neck, liver or kidney cancer. The chain is encoded by TRBV9 joined to TRBJ1-1; no D gene is confidently identified. This material consisted of CD4+ or CD8+ T cells sorted from blood, taken in a trial of the OX40 agonist ivuxolimab. The DNA sequence is TGTGCCAGCAGCGTCGAAGCGGGGAACACTGAAGCTTTCTTT. It specifies CASSVEAGNTEAFF.